The next 24 T cell receptor beta chains were all read from a single sample in a study of lymphopenia after photon versus proton radiotherapy. Clones were read by immunoSEQ multiplex PCR, and TCRdb kept only the in-frame ones, dropping some. The repertoire holds tens of thousands of clones, more than 70% seen once, with just under 30% in the top ten. Source: peripheral blood, taken from a patient treated with photon-based radiotherapy. These receptors originate from a man aged 50 to 59 with gastric cancer.

Here the CDR3 DNA reads TGTGCCAGCAGCCGCACCGGGGGTAGCGACAGCACAGATACGCAGTATTTT. It specifies CASSRTGGSDSTDTQYF. The genes are TRBV7-8 and TRBJ2-3; perhaps TRBD2 as D (6 bases). Germline CDR1 and CDR2: SGHVS and FQNEAQ. The V end was cut by 5 bases, the J end by 0 bases, with 18 bases between. The CDR3 has 17 amino acids.

This chain connects TRBV11-2 to TRBJ2-7; no definite D call. V was trimmed by 1 base and J by 5 bases, leaving 12 bases between them. The CDR3 has 14 residues. Germline assignment: CDR1 SGHAT and CDR2 FQNNGV. The CDR3, as DNA: TGTGCCAGCAGCTTAGTCCCCCTCAGGAACGAGCAGTACTTC. It encodes CASSLVPLRNEQYF.

J is TRBJ2-7 and V is TRBV9, with 12 positions matching TRBD2. V dropped 4 bases and J dropped 3; count of bases not matched to a gene: 2. CDR1 and CDR2 from the germline V gene are SGDLS and YYNGEE. This CDR3 is built from 14 residues. CDR3: CASSSTSGGYEQYF. The CDR3 bases are TGTGCCAGCAGCTCGACTAGCGGGGGCTACGAGCAGTACTTC.

The chain combines TRBV2 with TRBJ2-2, with 7 bases that match TRBD1. This CDR3 has 16 amino acids. V shed 2 bases, J shed 3 bases, and the junction held 6 bases outside the gene matches. Looked up from germline, CDR1 is SNHLY and CDR2 is FYNNEI. The CDR3 DNA reads TGTGCCAGCAGTGAACCCCCGGACAGGTACACCGGGGAGCTGTTTTTT. This encodes CASSEPPDRYTGELFF.

This chain links TRBV4-1 with TRBJ1-1, with 9 bases lining up with TRBD1. This CDR3 region has 15 residues. The germline CDR1 and CDR2 sequences are MGHRA and YSYEKL. The ends lost 1 base at V and 2 bases at J; junction bases unmatched: 2. The CDR3 loop reads CASSQGQGVNTEAFF. CDR3 DNA sequence: TGCGCCAGCAGCCAAGGACAGGGGGTAAACACTGAAGCTTTCTTT.

The chain employs TRBV19 and TRBJ2-3; 10 bases align to TRBD2. This CDR3 spans 16 amino acids. Unmatched junction bases numbered 7, after V lost 2 bases and J lost 5 bases. From germline, CDR1 is LNHDA and CDR2 SQIVND (reference sequence). This CDR3 is CASSIQASGRGDTQYF. The DNA for the CDR3 is TGTGCCAGTAGTATACAAGCTAGCGGGAGAGGAGATACGCAGTATTTT.

To note about this clone: This same CDR3 is encoded by further DNA sequences in the sample. The V and J genes are TRBV5-1 and TRBJ2-3; 11 bases are shared with TRBD2. The CDR3 extends over 16 amino acids. Germline V lookup: CDR1 SGHRS, CDR2 YFSETQ. Unmatched junction bases numbered 9, after V lost 4 bases and J lost 5 bases. In DNA form, the CDR3 reads TGCGCCAGCAGCATATCCACTAGCGGGGGAGGAGATACGCAGTATTTT. This sequence encodes CASSISTSGGGDTQYF.

The chain has TRBV7-8 and TRBJ2-1; 8 nucleotides line up with TRBD1. Germline loops: CDR1 SGHVS, CDR2 FQNEAQ. The CDR3 runs to 15 residues. J was trimmed by 2 bases and V by 3 bases; bases with no gene match: 3. The CDR3 region is CASSFTGGPYNEQFF. DNA of the CDR3: TGTGCCAGCAGCTTTACAGGGGGGCCCTACAATGAGCAGTTCTTC.

The V gene is TRBV4-3, the J gene TRBJ2-1; D is perhaps TRBD2 (7 bases). The CDR3 spans 15 residues. Germline V gene lookup returns CDR1 LGHNA and CDR2 YSLEER. Trimming took off 0 bases at V and 8 bases at J, with 14 bases between the two ends. The CDR3 coding sequence is TGCGCCAGCAGCCAAGATAGTTGGGGGGGCGATGAGCAGTTCTTC. Protein: CASSQDSWGGDEQFF.

The V call is TRBV10-3, the J call TRBJ2-7; 8 positions agree with TRBD2. Germline assignment: CDR1 ENHRY and CDR2 SYGVKD. Losses at the gene ends were 0 bases for V and 3 bases for J; bases not matched to a gene: 4. The CDR3 has 15 amino acids. DNA of the CDR3: TGTGCCATCAGTGAGTCGGGACTAGTCAACTACGAGCAGTACTTC. Amino acids: CAISESGLVNYEQYF.

The rearrangement joins TRBV27 to TRBJ2-1; 8 bases map to TRBD2. The CDR3 loop spans 17 amino acids. With V trimmed by 2 bases and J by 0 bases, 6 bases remained unmatched. The germline V gene has CDR1 MNHEY and CDR2 SMNVEV (reference sequence). The CDR3 protein is CASSLGSSGLSYNEQFF. CDR3 bases: TGTGCCAGCAGTTTAGGGTCTAGCGGGCTCTCCTACAATGAGCAGTTCTTC.

CDR3: CASSLGTGGFYGYTF. CDR3 nucleotide sequence: TGTGCCAGCAGTCTTGGGACAGGGGGATTCTATGGCTACACCTTC. This chain connects TRBV6-5 to TRBJ1-2; 11 bases agree with TRBD1. CDR1 MNHEY and CDR2 SVGAGI come from the germline V gene. The V gene end was trimmed by 5 bases and the J gene end by 4 bases; junction bases not matched to a gene: 6. CDR3 length equals 15 residues.

This clone appeared a single time. The rearrangement joins TRBV27 to TRBJ2-1, with D unclear. Trimming pared 7 bases from V and 0 bases from J, leaving 13 bases between. CDR1 MNHEY and CDR2 SMNVEV come from the germline V gene (reference sequence). This CDR3 is built from 15 residues. The CDR3 region has the DNA TGTGCCAGCACCCAAGGGCGGAGCTCCTACAATGAGCAGTTCTTC. Translated: CASTQGRSSYNEQFF.

Only one count was recorded for this clone. V gene TRBV19 combines with J gene TRBJ2-3, with D tentatively TRBD1 or TRBD2 (6 bases each). The V gene's germline CDR1 is LNHDA and CDR2 SQIVND (reference sequence). V dropped 9 bases and J dropped 5 bases, with 12 bases sitting between them. This CDR3 is 12 amino acids long. The DNA of the CDR3 is TGTGCCAGCGGGGGCGGTAGAGATACGCAGTATTTT. Protein sequence: CASGGGRDTQYF. The variable domain in full, completed from reference TRBV19 and TRBJ2-3, reads DGGITQSPKYLFRKEGQNVTLSCEQNLNHDAMYWYRQDPGQGLRLIYYSQIVNDFQKGDIAEGYSVSREKKESFPLTVTSAQKNPTAFYLCASGGGRDTQYFGPGTRLTVL.

The chain employs TRBV7-2 and TRBJ2-5; D possibly corresponds to TRBD2 (6 bases). V was trimmed by 3 bases and J by 9 bases, leaving 20 bases between them. CDR1 and CDR2 from the germline V gene are SGHTA and FQGNSA. CDR3 size: 15 residues. This CDR3 reads CASSLGRNRAGAQYF. CDR3 DNA sequence: TGTGCCAGCAGCTTGGGGAGGAATCGGGCCGGGGCCCAGTACTTC.

The chain employs TRBV6-6 and TRBJ2-1; 13 nucleotides agree with TRBD2. V shed 5 bases and J 6 bases; nucleotides not matched to a gene: 7. This CDR3 has 16 residues. Germline V gene sequence: CDR1 MNHNY, CDR2 SVGAGI (reference sequence). Here the CDR3 reads CASSRSLAGGANEQFF. DNA of the CDR3: TGTGCCAGCAGTCGGTCACTAGCGGGAGGGGCCAATGAGCAGTTCTTC.

This chain connects TRBV5-1 to TRBJ2-6, with D maybe TRBD1 (6 bases). Germline V gene data show CDR1 as SGHRS and CDR2 as YFSETQ. V gave up 7 bases and J gave up 2 bases, with 13 bases separating them. The CDR3 runs 15 residues. The CDR3 DNA sequence: TGCGCCAGCGCCGAACAGGGAGCTGGGGCCAACGTCCTGACTTTC. Amino acids: CASAEQGAGANVLTF.

This chain joins TRBV6-6 and TRBJ2-7, with D possibly being TRBD1 (6 bases). The CDR3 covers 15 residues. Germline CDR1 reads MNHNY; CDR2 reads SVGAGI (reference sequence). V was cut by 0 bases and J by 7 bases, with 16 bases left in between. The CDR3 protein is CASSYSPTGGVEQYF. CDR3 DNA sequence: TGTGCCAGCAGTTACTCCCCGACAGGAGGAGTTGAGCAGTACTTC.

The rearrangement joins TRBV15 to TRBJ1-3; no firm D call. Germline lookup yields CDR1 LNHNV and CDR2 YYDKDF (reference sequence). The CDR3 totals 14 residues. V was shortened by 8 bases and J by 1 base, with 12 bases between the two germline ends. The CDR3: CATRHISSGNTIYF. The CDR3 nucleotides are TGTGCCACCCGCCACATTTCGTCTGGAAACACCATATATTTT.

This chain links TRBV7-7 with TRBJ2-7; possible D gene TRBD2, 5 bases. CDR1 and CDR2 (germline): SSHAT, FNYEAQ (reference sequence). This CDR3 comprises 15 residues. Trimming removed 5 bases from V and 6 bases from J, with 20 bases in between. CDR3: CASSPNTRTLTEQYF. The CDR3 nucleotides read TGTGCCAGCAGCCCGAACACTAGGACTTTGACCGAGCAGTACTTC.

This clone was picked up one time. The chain carries TRBV10-3 and TRBJ2-1; the match to TRBD2 covers 10 bases. There are 18 residues in the CDR3. The V segment lost 0 bases and the J segment 1 base; nucleotides outside the gene matches: 6. The V gene's germline CDR1 is ENHRY and CDR2 SYGVKD. This CDR3 is CAISESMRTSGSYNEQFF. CDR3 bases: TGTGCCATCAGTGAGTCGATGCGGACTAGCGGATCCTACAATGAGCAGTTCTTC.

J is TRBJ2-7 and V is TRBV7-2; 12 bases match TRBD2. The CDR3 covers 14 residues. Germline CDR1 and CDR2: SGHTA and FQGNSA. V shed 1 base and J 9 bases; nucleotides not matched to a gene: 4. CDR3 sequence: CASSLVLAGGTQYF. The CDR3 DNA reads as TGTGCCAGCAGCTTAGTACTAGCGGGAGGCACGCAGTACTTC.

This sequence joins TRBV7-6 and TRBJ2-1; 11 nucleotides align to TRBD2. V trimming: 1 base; J trimming: 6 bases; junction bases outside the gene matches: 2. This CDR3 comprises 15 residues. Looked up from germline, CDR1 is SGHVS and CDR2 is FNYEAQ. The CDR3, as DNA: TGTGCCAGCAGCTTAGGACTAGCGGGACTCAATGAGCAGTTCTTC. This gives the protein CASSLGLAGLNEQFF.

This chain uses TRBV7-2 with TRBJ2-1; 9 bases align to TRBD2. Trimming cost V 4 bases and J 0 bases; bases outside gene matches: 13. This CDR3 is 19 amino acids long. Germline CDR1 reads SGHTA; CDR2 reads FQGNSA. CDR3 residues: CASSSGVRASGTSYNEQFF. CDR3 sequence (DNA): TGTGCCAGCAGCTCAGGGGTCCGGGCTAGCGGGACCTCCTACAATGAGCAGTTCTTC.